Following are 29 T cell receptor beta chains from one sample sequenced in a study of OX40 agonist ivuxolimab in advanced cancers. Method: immunoSEQ multiplex PCR; TCRdb's copy keeps in-frame clones and lacks some. The repertoire holds about 61,000 clones, with approximately 90% as singletons. This sample comprised CD4+ or CD8+ T cells sorted from blood, obtained in a trial of the OX40 agonist ivuxolimab. Source of these receptors: an adult with an advanced solid tumor such as melanoma, head and neck, liver or kidney cancer.

V and J are TRBV15 and TRBJ2-1, with TRBD1 identical over 7 bases. The CDR3 covers 16 residues. CDR1 LNHNV and CDR2 YYDKDF come from the germline V gene (reference sequence). V lost 3 bases and J lost 7; bases outside the gene matches: 12. The CDR3 loop is CATSRGPTGAMNEQFF. CDR3 DNA: TGTGCCACCAGCAGGGGCCCTACAGGGGCAATGAATGAGCAGTTCTTC.

This clone was counted ten times or more. V gene TRBV4-3 combines with J gene TRBJ1-2; weak D call: TRBD1 (6 bases). Per germline, CDR1 LGHNA and CDR2 YSLEER. The CDR3 is made up of 16 amino acids. Trimming cost V 1 base and J 7 bases, with 19 bases left between them. The CDR3 sequence: CASSQVPGTNLGGYTF. CDR3 in DNA: TGCGCCAGCAGCCAAGTTCCCGGGACAAACCTCGGTGGCTACACCTTC.

The chain is built from TRBV4-1 and TRBJ2-5; the D gene could be TRBD1 or TRBD2 (5 bases each). Trimming cost V 4 bases and J 0 bases, with 9 bases left between them. The CDR3 is 14 amino acids. Germline V gene lookup returns CDR1 MGHRA and CDR2 YSYEKL. DNA of the CDR3: TGCGCCAGCAGCCTTGGGACGGACCAAGAGACCCAGTACTTC. It encodes CASSLGTDQETQYF.

This clone occurred a few times. The V call is TRBV4-2, the J call TRBJ2-1; D is undetermined. Trimming took off 1 base at V and 7 bases at J, with 8 bases between the two ends. The germline CDR1 and CDR2 sequences are LGHNA and YNFKEQ. The CDR3 runs 13 residues. CDR3 amino acids: CASSQVEMNEQFF. The CDR3 DNA reads TGTGCCAGCAGCCAAGTGGAGATGAATGAGCAGTTCTTC.

The gene calls are TRBV7-6 and TRBJ2-2; TRBD2 agrees at 10 bases. The germline gives CDR1 SGHVS, CDR2 FNYEAQ. Trimming cost V 5 bases and J 3 bases; bases outside gene matches: 3. The CDR3 spans 15 residues. For the CDR3, the DNA is TGTGCCAGCAGCATCACTAGCGGGGACACCGGGGAGCTGTTTTTT. Protein sequence: CASSITSGDTGELFF.

V is TRBV19 and J is TRBJ2-7; D possibly corresponds to TRBD1 (6 bases). This CDR3 has 13 amino acids. The germline gives CDR1 LNHDA, CDR2 SQIVND (reference sequence). The V gene lost 6 bases and the J gene lost 0 bases, with 9 bases spanning the gap. Here the CDR3 DNA reads TGTGCCAGTAGCGGGACACTCTCCTACGAGCAGTACTTC. This gives the protein CASSGTLSYEQYF.

V gene TRBV5-6 combines with J gene TRBJ1-5; no definite D call. Germline loops: CDR1 SGHDT, CDR2 YYEEEE. This CDR3 spans 15 amino acids. V was trimmed by 1 base and J by 5 bases, leaving 13 bases between them. The CDR3 spells CASSLNGGIHQPQHF. The CDR3 bases are TGTGCCAGCAGCTTGAATGGCGGAATCCATCAGCCCCAGCATTTT.

The chain couples TRBV6-6 to TRBJ2-7; no definite D call. Looked up from germline, CDR1 is MNHNY and CDR2 is SVGAGI (reference sequence). The V end lost 0 bases, the J end lost 3 bases, and 9 bases lay between the germline ends. The CDR3 runs to 14 residues. The CDR3 nucleotides read TGTGCCAGCAGTTACTCGGACCTAGGCTACGAGCAGTACTTC. Translation: CASSYSDLGYEQYF.

The chain employs TRBV6-1 and TRBJ2-1, with TRBD2 matching 11 bases. The CDR3 is 15 residues long. Germline trimming cut 2 bases from V and 7 bases from J; bases unmatched to any gene: 4. Germline lookup yields CDR1 MNHNS and CDR2 SASEGT. Here the CDR3 reads CASSERPSGRNEQFF. In DNA form, the CDR3 reads TGTGCCAGCAGTGAACGGCCTAGCGGGAGGAATGAGCAGTTCTTC.

Of note for this clone: This same CDR3 is encoded by further DNA sequences in the sample. The chain joins TRBV6-5 to TRBJ2-5; D remains unclear. CDR3 length: 13 residues. Germline-derived CDR1 and CDR2 are MNHEY and SVGAGI. V dropped 0 bases and J dropped 5 bases, with 7 bases sitting between them. CDR3 protein: CASSYSKRETQYF. CDR3 nucleotides: TGTGCCAGCAGTTACTCGAAAAGGGAGACCCAGTACTTC.

The rearrangement joins TRBV9 to TRBJ2-7; D gene unclear. The germline gives CDR1 SGDLS, CDR2 YYNGEE. V was clipped by 0 bases and J by 0 bases, with 10 bases between them. CDR3 length equals 15 residues. The CDR3 spells CASSVGAASSYEQYF. CDR3 DNA sequence: TGTGCCAGCAGCGTAGGTGCGGCTAGCTCCTACGAGCAGTACTTC.

The chain is built from TRBV29-1 and TRBJ2-1, with D perhaps matching TRBD1 or TRBD2 (5 bases each). V lost 4 bases to trimming and J lost 8 bases, with 21 bases between them. This CDR3 has 15 amino acids. The germline CDR1 and CDR2 sequences are SQVTM and ANQGSEA. The DNA for the CDR3 is TGCAGCGTTGGGGGGTCTTGGAAGACTCTCGATGAGCAGTTCTTC. It codes for CSVGGSWKTLDEQFF.

V is TRBV28 and J is TRBJ2-7; D might be TRBD1 (5 bases). This CDR3 contains 15 residues. Germline V gives CDR1 MDHEN, CDR2 SYDVKM. Trimming cost V 4 bases and J 4 bases, with 17 bases left between them. CDR3 DNA: TGTGCCAGCAGTTCGGAATCCAAGGGGTTGTACGAGCAGTACTTC. This sequence encodes CASSSESKGLYEQYF.

This clone was seen once. The rearrangement joins TRBV4-3 to TRBJ2-1; weak D call: TRBD2 (6 bases). Germline assignment: CDR1 LGHNA and CDR2 YSLEER. Trimming stripped 8 bases from V and 4 bases from J, with 18 bases between. There are 15 residues in the CDR3. CDR3 region: CASASDSGVYNEQFF. DNA of the CDR3: TGCGCCAGCGCCTCGGATAGCGGAGTTTACAATGAGCAGTTCTTC.

The rearrangement uses TRBV10-3 and TRBJ1-4; weak D call: TRBD1 (6 bases). The CDR3 is 14 residues long. Germline lookup yields CDR1 ENHRY and CDR2 SYGVKD. V lost 10 bases to trimming and J lost 1 base, with 13 bases between them. CDR3 sequence: CATKGVGTNEKLFF. In nucleotides, the CDR3 is TGTGCCACAAAGGGGGTAGGAACTAATGAAAAACTGTTTTTT.

The V and J genes are TRBV19 and TRBJ2-3; TRBD1 might be the D (6 bases). Germline CDR1 reads LNHDA; CDR2 reads SQIVND (reference sequence). The CDR3 spans 14 residues. Trimming cost V 1 base and J 5 bases, with 10 bases left between them. The CDR3 sequence: CASSIVGAGDTQYF. The DNA of the CDR3 is TGTGCCAGTAGTATAGTGGGGGCAGGAGATACGCAGTATTTT.

This chain joins TRBV15 and TRBJ2-1, with 10 bases aligning to TRBD2. Germline values: CDR1 LNHNV, CDR2 YYDKDF (reference sequence). The CDR3 totals 17 residues. With 0 bases clipped from V and 6 bases from J, the junction kept 8 bases outside the gene matches. The CDR3 nucleotides are TGTGCCACCAGCAGAGATCAGGCTAGCGGGGGCTCCAATGAGCAGTTCTTC. Translated, it gives CATSRDQASGGSNEQFF.

V is TRBV19 and J is TRBJ2-7, with 8 nucleotides matching TRBD1. Germline V lookup: CDR1 LNHDA, CDR2 SQIVND (reference sequence). The CDR3 consists of 14 residues. J lost 4 bases, V lost 6 bases, and 8 bases had no gene match. This CDR3 is CASSPGRGLYEQYF. The CDR3 DNA reads TGTGCCAGTAGCCCCGGCAGGGGGCTTTACGAGCAGTACTTC.

The genes are TRBV7-9 and TRBJ1-1; D not certain. The CDR3 length is 13 residues. The V gene lost 2 bases and the J gene lost 8 bases, with 12 bases spanning the gap. Germline CDR1 SEHNR, CDR2 FQNEAQ (reference sequence). In DNA form, the CDR3 reads TGTGCCAGCAGCTTAATTGTGGGAAACGAAGCTTTCTTT. Protein: CASSLIVGNEAFF.

The chain joins TRBV4-1 to TRBJ2-2; possible D gene TRBD1, 6 bases. Germline lookup yields CDR1 MGHRA and CDR2 YSYEKL. The CDR3 covers 13 residues. V lost 6 bases, J lost 8 bases, and 13 bases lay in between. Here the CDR3 DNA reads TGCGCCAGCAGTCCCACCGGGACAGGGGAGCTGTTTTTT. Translating gives CASSPTGTGELFF.

The chain links TRBV5-1 to TRBJ2-1; tentatively, D is TRBD2 (5 bases). This CDR3 has 16 amino acids. Germline V gene data show CDR1 as SGHRS and CDR2 as YFSETQ. V lost 2 bases and J 5 bases, leaving 17 bases between the germline ends. Here the CDR3 DNA reads TGCGCCAGCAGCTTCGCAGGCTTCGGGGTTCACAATGAGCAGTTCTTC. This gives the protein CASSFAGFGVHNEQFF. Looking up the rest from reference TRBV5-1 and TRBJ2-1 gives the full variable domain: KAGVTQTPRYLIKTRGQQVTLSCSPISGHRSVSWYQQTPGQGLQFLFEYFSETQRNKGNFPGRFSGRQFSNSRSEMNVSTLELGDSALYLCASSFAGFGVHNEQFFGPGTRLTVL.

The rearrangement joins TRBV5-4 to TRBJ2-3; D ambiguous. The ends were cut back, 3 bases at V and 1 base at J, with 12 bases in the middle. CDR1 is SGHNT, CDR2 YYREEE, per germline (reference sequence). This CDR3 has 15 residues. The DNA for the CDR3 is TGTGCCAGCAGCTCGCTCGAAGAGGGCACAGATACGCAGTATTTT. This gives the protein CASSSLEEGTDTQYF.

The chain links TRBV10-1 to TRBJ2-5; D may be TRBD2 (5 bases). The CDR3 contains 12 residues. Deletions cut 8 bases from V and 1 base from J, with 8 bases between. Looked up from germline, CDR1 is WNHNN and CDR2 is SYGVQD (reference sequence). The CDR3 reads CASLEGQETQYF. The CDR3 bases are TGCGCCAGCTTAGAGGGCCAAGAGACCCAGTACTTC.

The chain carries TRBV7-9 and TRBJ2-1; D remains unclear. Trimming removed 5 bases from V and 0 bases from J, with 11 bases in between. The germline V gene has CDR1 SEHNR and CDR2 FQNEAQ (reference sequence). This CDR3 region has 15 residues. The CDR3 nucleotides read TGTGCCAGCAGCCCTTCCCAGAGCTCCTACAATGAGCAGTTCTTC. The encoded protein is CASSPSQSSYNEQFF.

The chain joins TRBV5-6 to TRBJ2-2; the D is unclear. V was trimmed by 4 bases and J by 0 bases, leaving 7 bases between them. CDR1 SGHDT and CDR2 YYEEEE come from the germline V gene. The CDR3 contains 14 residues. CDR3 in DNA: TGTGCCAGCAGCGTAGATTCGAACACCGGGGAGCTGTTTTTT. Its translation: CASSVDSNTGELFF. The entire variable domain, with the rest obtained from reference TRBV5-6 and TRBJ2-2, is as follows: DAGVTQSPTHLIKTRGQQVTLRCSPKSGHDTVSWYQQALGQGPQFIFQYYEEEERQRGNFPDRFSGHQFPNYSSELNVNALLLGDSALYLCASSVDSNTGELFFGEGSRLTVL.

V usage is TRBV19 and J usage is TRBJ2-1; no firm D call. The length of the CDR3 is 12 residues. V was clipped by 5 bases and J by 3 bases, with 5 bases between them. Germline assignment: CDR1 LNHDA and CDR2 SQIVND (reference sequence). CDR3 region: CASSPDYNEQFF. CDR3 coding DNA: TGTGCCAGTAGTCCGGACTACAATGAGCAGTTCTTC.

The gene calls are TRBV9 and TRBJ1-1; D is unresolved. V was trimmed by 5 bases and J by 6 bases, leaving 17 bases between them. The germline CDR1 and CDR2 sequences are SGDLS and YYNGEE. The CDR3 is 14 residues long. CDR3 DNA: TGTGCCAGCAGACCCTCCGGGGTTGGGTCTGAAGCTTTCTTT. Its translation is CASRPSGVGSEAFF.

Worth noting for this clone: This may come from a read error, since a much larger clone is one base off. This same CDR3 is encoded by further DNA sequences in the sample. V is TRBV11-3 and J is TRBJ1-1; no firm D call. The CDR3 runs to 14 residues. Germline V gene sequence: CDR1 SGHNT, CDR2 YENEEA. V was shortened by 1 base and J by 1 base, with 7 bases between the two germline ends. The CDR3 region is CASSLVSRNTEAFF. The CDR3 DNA follows: TGTGCCAGCAGCTTAGTCTCCAGGAACACTGAAGCTTTCTTT.

V usage is TRBV2 and J usage is TRBJ2-2; 7 bases match TRBD2. Germline-derived CDR1 and CDR2 are SNHLY and FYNNEI. The CDR3 length is 17 residues. With 0 bases clipped from V and 4 bases from J, the junction kept 8 bases outside the gene matches. The CDR3 here is CASSEAWGGRGTGELFF. DNA for the CDR3: TGTGCCAGCAGTGAAGCCTGGGGCGGGAGAGGCACCGGGGAGCTGTTTTTT.